This T cell receptor (beta chain) was documented in a study of OX40 agonist ivuxolimab in advanced cancers. Overall study: Mean age 60 years, range about 23 to 79; roughly 82% male. Previous treatment with anti-PD-1, anti-PD-L1 or anti-CTLA-4 therapy was allowed; about 44% had received some. Notes on the study in general: At 0.1 to 3.0 mg/kg and by week 6, CD4+ and CD8+ T cells in the blood had expanded clonally.

Only in-frame clones appear in the TCRdb table, and some are missing; sequencing was by immunoSEQ multiplex PCR. The sample carries some 77,000 clones, around 88% recorded once. CDR3 length: 15 amino acids. Per germline, CDR1 SGHKS and CDR2 YYEKEE (reference sequence). Trimming removed 0 bases from V and 5 bases from J, with 12 bases in between. Concerning this clone itself: Its antigen is unknown.

Sequencing used CD4+ or CD8+ T cells sorted from blood, obtained in a trial of the OX40 agonist ivuxolimab. This TCR derives from an adult with an advanced solid tumor such as melanoma, head and neck, liver or kidney cancer. The rearrangement links TRBV5-5 to TRBJ1-5; D call uncertain. The CDR3 nucleotides are TGTGCCAGCAGCTTGGCTGGTCCCTCGGATCAGCCCCAGCATTTT. Protein product: CASSLAGPSDQPQHF.